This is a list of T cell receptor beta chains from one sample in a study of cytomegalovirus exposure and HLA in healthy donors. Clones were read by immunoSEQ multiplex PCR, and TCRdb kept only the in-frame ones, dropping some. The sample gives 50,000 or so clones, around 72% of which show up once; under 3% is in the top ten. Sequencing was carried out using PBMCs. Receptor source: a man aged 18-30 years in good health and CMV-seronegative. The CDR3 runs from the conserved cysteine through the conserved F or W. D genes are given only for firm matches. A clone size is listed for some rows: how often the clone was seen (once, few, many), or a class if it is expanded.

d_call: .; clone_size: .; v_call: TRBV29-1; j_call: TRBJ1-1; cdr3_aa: CSVLDGGNTEAFF; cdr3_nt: TGCAGCGTTCTCGACGGGGGGAACACTGAAGCTTTCTTT
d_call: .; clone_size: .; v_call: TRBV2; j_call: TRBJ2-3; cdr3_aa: CASSGRTVTDTQYF; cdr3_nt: TGTGCCAGCAGTGGTAGGACAGTTACAGATACGCAGTATTTT
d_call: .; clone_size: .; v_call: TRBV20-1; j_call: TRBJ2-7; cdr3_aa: CSARGGIEQYF; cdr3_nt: TGCAGTGCTAGGGGAGGAATCGAGCAGTACTTC
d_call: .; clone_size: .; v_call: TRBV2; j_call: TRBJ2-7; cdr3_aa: CASREWSYYEQYF; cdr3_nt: TGTGCCAGCAGAGAATGGAGTTACTACGAGCAGTACTTC
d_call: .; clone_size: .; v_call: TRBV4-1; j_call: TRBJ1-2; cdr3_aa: CASSLVGQGNGYTF; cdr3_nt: TGCGCCAGCAGCCTCGTGGGGCAGGGGAACGGCTACACCTTC
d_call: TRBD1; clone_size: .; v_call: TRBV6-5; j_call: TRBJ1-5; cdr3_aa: CASSQGARQPQHF; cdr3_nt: TGTGCCAGCAGTCAGGGGGCTCGTCAGCCCCAGCATTTT
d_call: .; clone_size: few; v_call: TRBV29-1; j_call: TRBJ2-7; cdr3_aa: CSVTPGASYEQYF; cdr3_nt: TGCAGCGTTACCCCAGGGGCCTCCTACGAGCAGTACTTC
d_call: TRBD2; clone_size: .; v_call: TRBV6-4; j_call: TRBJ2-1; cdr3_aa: CASSVVAGDPYNEQFF; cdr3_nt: TGTGCCAGCAGTGTGGTAGCGGGAGACCCCTACAATGAGCAGTTCTTC
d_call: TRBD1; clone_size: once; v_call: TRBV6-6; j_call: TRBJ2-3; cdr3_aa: CASSYRTGGLDTQYF; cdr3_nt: TGTGCCAGCAGTTACCGGACAGGGGGTTTAGATACGCAGTATTTT
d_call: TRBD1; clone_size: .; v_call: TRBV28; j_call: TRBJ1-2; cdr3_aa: CASSLGRTGNVLITTF; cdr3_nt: TGTGCCAGCAGTTTGGGGCGGACAGGGAACGTCTTGATTACCACCTTC
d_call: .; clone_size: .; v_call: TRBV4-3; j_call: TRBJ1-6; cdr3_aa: CASSQEGGSYNSPLHF; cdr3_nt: TGCGCCAGCAGCCAAGAGGGGGGGTCCTATAATTCACCCCTCCACTTT
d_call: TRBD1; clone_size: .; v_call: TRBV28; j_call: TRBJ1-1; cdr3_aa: CASSLSDRYGTEAFF; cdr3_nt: TGTGCCAGCAGTTTATCGGACAGGTATGGAACTGAAGCTTTCTTT
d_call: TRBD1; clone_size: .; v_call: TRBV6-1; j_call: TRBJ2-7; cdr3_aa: CASSEDRAEQYF; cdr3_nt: TGTGCCAGCAGTGAGGACAGGGCCGAGCAGTACTTC
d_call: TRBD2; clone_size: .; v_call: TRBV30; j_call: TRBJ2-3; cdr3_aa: CAAARGLAGGPGTDTQYF; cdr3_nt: TGTGCCGCGGCGCGGGGGCTAGCGGGAGGGCCGGGGACAGATACGCAGTATTTT
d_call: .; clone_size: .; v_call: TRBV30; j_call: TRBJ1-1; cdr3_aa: CAWRRENTEAFF; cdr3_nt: TGTGCCTGGAGGAGGGAGAACACTGAAGCTTTCTTT
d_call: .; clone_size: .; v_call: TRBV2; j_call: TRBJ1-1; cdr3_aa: CASSELRMVNTEAFF; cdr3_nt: TGTGCCAGCAGTGAACTGAGAATGGTGAACACTGAAGCTTTCTTT
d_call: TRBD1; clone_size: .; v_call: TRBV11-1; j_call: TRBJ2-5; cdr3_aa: CASSRDRGPSETQYF; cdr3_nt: TGTGCCAGCAGCCGGGACAGGGGGCCCTCGGAGACCCAGTACTTC
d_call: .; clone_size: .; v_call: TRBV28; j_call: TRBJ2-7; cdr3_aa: CASSSLFYEQYF; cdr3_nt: TGTGCCAGCAGCTCCCTTTTCTACGAGCAGTACTTC
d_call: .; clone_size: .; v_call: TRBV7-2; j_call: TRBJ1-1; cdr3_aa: CASSFTPGGTEAFF; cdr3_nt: TGTGCCAGCAGCTTTACCCCGGGGGGCACTGAAGCTTTCTTT
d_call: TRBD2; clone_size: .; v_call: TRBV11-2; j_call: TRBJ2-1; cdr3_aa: CASSFLAGSPYNEQFF; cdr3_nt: TGTGCCAGCAGCTTTTTAGCGGGGAGCCCCTACAATGAGCAGTTCTTC
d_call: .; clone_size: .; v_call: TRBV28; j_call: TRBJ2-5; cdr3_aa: CASSLSQGRETQYF; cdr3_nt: TGTGCCAGCAGTTTATCCCAGGGGAGAGAGACCCAGTACTTC
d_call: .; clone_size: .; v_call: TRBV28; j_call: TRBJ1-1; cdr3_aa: CASSLTQAGDEAFF; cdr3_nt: TGTGCCAGCAGTTTAACCCAGGCGGGAGACGAAGCTTTCTTT
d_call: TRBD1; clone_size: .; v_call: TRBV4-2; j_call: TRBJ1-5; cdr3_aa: CASSQEDRGDQPQHF; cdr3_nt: TGTGCCAGCAGCCAAGAGGACAGGGGAGATCAGCCCCAGCATTTT
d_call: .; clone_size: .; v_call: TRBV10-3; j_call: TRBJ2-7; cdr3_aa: CAITGESLREQYF; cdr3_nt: TGTGCCATCACGGGGGAGTCCCTCCGCGAGCAGTACTTC
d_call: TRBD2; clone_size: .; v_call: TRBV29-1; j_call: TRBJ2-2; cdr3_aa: CSVWTSGNTGELFF; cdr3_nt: TGCAGCGTGTGGACTAGCGGGAACACCGGGGAGCTGTTTTTT
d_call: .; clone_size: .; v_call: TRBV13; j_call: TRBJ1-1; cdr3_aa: CASSHEMGANTEAFF; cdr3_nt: TGTGCCAGCAGCCACGAGATGGGGGCGAACACTGAAGCTTTCTTT
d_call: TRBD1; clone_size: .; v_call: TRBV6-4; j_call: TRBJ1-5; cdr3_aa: CASARDRNQPQHF; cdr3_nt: TGTGCCAGCGCTCGGGACAGGAATCAGCCCCAGCATTTT
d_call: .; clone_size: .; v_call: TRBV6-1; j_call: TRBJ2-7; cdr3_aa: CASSERRASYEQYF; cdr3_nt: TGTGCCAGCAGTGAAAGGCGGGCCTCCTACGAGCAGTACTTC
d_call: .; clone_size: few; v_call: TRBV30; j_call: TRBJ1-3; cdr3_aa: CAWSVLHRNTIYF; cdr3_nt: TGTGCCTGGAGTGTACTCCACCGAAACACCATATATTTT
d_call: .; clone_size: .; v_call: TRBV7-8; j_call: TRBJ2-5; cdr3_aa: CASSLADTLGTQYF; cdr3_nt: TGTGCCAGCAGCTTAGCGGACACTCTGGGGACCCAGTACTTC
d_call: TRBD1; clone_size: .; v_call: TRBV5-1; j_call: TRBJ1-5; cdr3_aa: CASSRGQGDQPQHF; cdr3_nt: TGCGCCAGCAGCCGGGGACAGGGGGATCAGCCCCAGCATTTT
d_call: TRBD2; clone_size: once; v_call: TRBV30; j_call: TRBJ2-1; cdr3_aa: CALSPTGGFRNEQFF; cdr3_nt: TGTGCCTTGAGCCCGACGGGAGGGTTTAGGAATGAGCAGTTCTTC
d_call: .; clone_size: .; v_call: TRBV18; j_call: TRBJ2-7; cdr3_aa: CASSPLAISGEQYF; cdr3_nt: TGTGCCAGCTCACCACTGGCAATCTCGGGCGAGCAGTACTTC
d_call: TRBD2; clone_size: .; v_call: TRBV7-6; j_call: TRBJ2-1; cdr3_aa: CASSSLAGGDEQFF; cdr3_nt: TGTGCCAGCAGCTCCCTAGCGGGAGGAGATGAGCAGTTCTTC
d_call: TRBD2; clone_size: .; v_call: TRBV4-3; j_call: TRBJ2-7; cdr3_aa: CASSQRTSGSVYEQYF; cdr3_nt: TGCGCCAGCAGCCAGCGGACTAGCGGGAGTGTGTACGAGCAGTACTTC
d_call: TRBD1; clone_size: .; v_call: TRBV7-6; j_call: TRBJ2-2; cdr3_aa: CASSPGQGRSGELFF; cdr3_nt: TGTGCCAGCAGCCCAGGACAGGGGAGGTCCGGGGAGCTGTTTTTT
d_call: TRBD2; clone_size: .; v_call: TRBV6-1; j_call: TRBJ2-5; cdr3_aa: CASSTRLAGEETQYF; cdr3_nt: TGTGCCAGCAGCACCCGACTAGCGGGGGAAGAGACCCAGTACTTC
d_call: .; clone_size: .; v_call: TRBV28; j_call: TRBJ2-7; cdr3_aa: CASRSTGGLFYEQYF; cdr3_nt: TGTGCCAGCAGGAGCACGGGGGGCCTGTTCTACGAGCAGTACTTC
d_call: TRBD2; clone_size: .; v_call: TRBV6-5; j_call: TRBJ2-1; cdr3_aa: CASIHLSGRALEQFF; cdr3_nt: TGTGCCAGCATCCACCTTAGCGGGAGGGCGCTTGAGCAGTTCTTC
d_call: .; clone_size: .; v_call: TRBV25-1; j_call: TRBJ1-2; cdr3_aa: CASSESGLGALLYGYTF; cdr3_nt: TGTGCCAGCAGTGAATCTGGTTTGGGGGCCCTCCTCTATGGCTACACCTTC
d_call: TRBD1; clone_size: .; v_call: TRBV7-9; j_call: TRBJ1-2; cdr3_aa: CASSFPRTGEVDGYTF; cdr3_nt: TGTGCCAGCAGCTTCCCTCGGACAGGTGAAGTGGATGGCTACACCTTC
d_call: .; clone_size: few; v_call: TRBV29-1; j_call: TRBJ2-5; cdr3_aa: CSVAPPGYQETQYF; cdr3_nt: TGCAGCGTCGCCCCTCCGGGGTACCAAGAGACCCAGTACTTC